This T cell receptor beta chain came from a study of immune heterogeneity within non-small cell lung tumors. Template was bulk tumor genomic DNA, roughly 580 ng per sample. Biopsy collection occurred during surgery, with several far-apart biopsies per primary tumor. With untreated, newly diagnosed non-small cell lung cancer, the patients went on to undergo curative surgery. It was with 32 V and 13 J primers that multiplex PCR amplified TCR beta CDR3. TCRdb re-called the multiplex PCR reads through MiXCR, storing one row per CDR3 protein. Of thousands of distinct CDR3 sequences in the sample, about 33% were seen once. This clonotype ranks as medium-sized. The germline gives CDR1 SGHAT, CDR2 FQNNGV. V dropped 5 bases and J dropped 0 bases, with 11 bases sitting between them. CDR3 length: 14 amino acids.

The sequenced sample was lung tumor tissue. The chain recombines TRBV11-2 with TRBJ2-7; no firm D call. The receptor comes from a woman between 50 and 59 years old with non-small cell lung cancer. DNA for the CDR3: TGTGCCAGCAGCCCAAGCTACCCCTCCTACGAGCAGTACTTC. Its protein is CASSPSYPSYEQYF.